One T cell receptor (beta chain) is described in this entry. Its antigen is unknown. RNA transcripts were the template for amplifying TCR beta CDR3 regions. The HTBI primer set served for first-round RT-PCR of the TCR CDR3. TCRdb passed the multiplex PCR reads through MiXCR, listing each CDR3 protein once. Among fewer than 450,000 distinct CDR3 sequences, roughly 18% were seen once, and the ten largest hold 40%. The CDR3 covers 12 residues. Per germline, CDR1 SGHRS and CDR2 YFSETQ. V dropped 7 bases and J dropped 4; count of bases not matched to a gene: 4. The entry originates in a study of T cells in Graves' hyperthyroidism and ophthalmopathy. Study-level points and caveats: Ophthalmopathy, which appeared later, was predicted by the model a median 6.5 months before onset. Most clonotypes expanded in the thyroid (above 0.001) were also present in blood.

Clinical symptoms, serum thyroxine and TRAb, thyroid ultrasound and orbital computed tomography together formed the diagnostic basis. The sequencing input was blood. This clonotype was obtained from a man younger than 30 with Graves' ophthalmopathy. The chain employs TRBV5-1 and TRBJ2-5, with 7 bases fitting TRBD1. CDR3 in DNA: TGCGCCAGCGCCCCAGGGGGAGAGACCCAGTACTTC. This gives the protein CASAPGGETQYF.